This T cell receptor beta chain comes out of a study of T cells in Graves' hyperthyroidism and ophthalmopathy. RNA transcripts yielded amplified TCR beta CDR3 regions. HTBI primers were the set used in a first-round RT-PCR of the TCR CDR3. In TCRdb, the multiplex PCR reads were re-called with MiXCR into one record per CDR3 protein. The table shows around 450,000 distinct CDR3 sequences, with around 14% occurring only once. This clonotype came up many times. What it recognizes is unknown. A junction end diverges from the germline sequence, so it may reflect a read error. The germline V gene has CDR1 DFQATT and CDR2 SNEGSKA (reference sequence). The CDR3 spans 11 residues. Study-level points and caveats: Within blood appeared most thyroid clonotypes that had expanded above 0.001.

Disease duration under 2 months; hyperthyroidism patients were aged 18 to 65. The V and J genes are TRBV20-1 and TRBJ2-1; 7 bases are shared with TRBD2. This clonotype originated in a woman between 18 and 29 years old with Graves' hyperthyroidism. The source material was blood. CDR3 sequence reads: CSTSANNEQFF. The CDR3 DNA reads as TGCAGTACTAGCGCCAACAATGAGCAGTTCTTC.